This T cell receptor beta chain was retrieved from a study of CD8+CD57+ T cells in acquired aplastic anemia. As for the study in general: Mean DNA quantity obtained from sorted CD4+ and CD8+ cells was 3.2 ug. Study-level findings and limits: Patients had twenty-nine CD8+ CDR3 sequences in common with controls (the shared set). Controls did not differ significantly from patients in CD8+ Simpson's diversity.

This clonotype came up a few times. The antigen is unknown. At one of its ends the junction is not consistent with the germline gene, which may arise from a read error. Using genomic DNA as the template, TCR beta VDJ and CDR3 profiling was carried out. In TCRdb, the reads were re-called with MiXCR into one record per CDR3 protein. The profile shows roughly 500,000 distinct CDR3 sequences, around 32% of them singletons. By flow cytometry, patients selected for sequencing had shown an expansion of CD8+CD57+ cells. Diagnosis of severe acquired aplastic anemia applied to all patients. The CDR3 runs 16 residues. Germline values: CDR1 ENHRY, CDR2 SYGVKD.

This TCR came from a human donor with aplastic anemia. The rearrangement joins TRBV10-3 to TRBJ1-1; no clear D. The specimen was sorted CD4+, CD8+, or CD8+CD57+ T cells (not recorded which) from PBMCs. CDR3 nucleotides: TGTGCCAGCAGTTACTCGATTCGGGTATCCGGCACTGAAGCTTTCTTT. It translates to CASSYSIRVSGTEAFF.